The 18 T cell receptor beta chains below were found in one sample sequenced in a study of T-cell memory formation after mild COVID-19. Using its own MiXCR run on the 5' RACE reads, TCRdb lists one record per CDR3 protein. Of approximately 490,000 distinct CDR3 sequences listed, roughly 20% are singletons. The sample consisted of PBMCs or a T cell subset sorted from them (not recorded which). These receptors all come from an adult woman who had mild COVID-19 (a few samples of this study predate the infection). Cell type and time point are not known.

This clonotype showed up just a few times. The chain recombines TRBV20-1 with TRBJ1-3, with D possibly TRBD1 on 6 matching bases. This CDR3 has 16 residues. Germline-derived CDR1 and CDR2 are DFQATT and SNEGSKA (reference sequence). V shed 0 bases and J shed 4 bases, with 16 bases lying between them. The chain's CDR3 is CSARDHMRGDGNTIYF. CDR3 coding DNA: TGCAGTGCTAGAGATCATATGAGGGGGGACGGAAACACCATATATTTT.

This clonotype was counted only a few times. J is TRBJ2-1 and V is TRBV7-3; D may be TRBD2 (5 bases). The CDR3 has 13 amino acids. Germline-derived CDR1 and CDR2 are SGHTA and FQGTGA. V lost 5 bases and J lost 8, with 13 bases in between. Here the CDR3 DNA reads TGTGCCAGCAGCACCGACTACGGCGATGAGCAGTTCTTC. Its translation: CASSTDYGDEQFF. The whole variable domain, remainder taken from reference TRBV7-3 and TRBJ2-1, is GAGVSQTPSNKVTEKGKYVELRCDPISGHTALYWYRQSLGQGPEFLIYFQGTGAADDSGLPNDRFFAVRPEGSVSTLKIQRTERGDSAVYLCASSTDYGDEQFFGPGTRLTVL.

This clonotype was detected a few times. This chain links TRBV20-1 with TRBJ1-3; D possibly corresponds to TRBD1 (6 bases). CDR3 size: 15 residues. V lost 7 bases and J 0 bases, leaving 16 bases between the germline ends. Germline loops: CDR1 DFQATT, CDR2 SNEGSKA (reference sequence). The CDR3, as DNA: TGCAGTGTCCCGACAGGCAAGATCTCTGGAAACACCATATATTTT. Encoded protein: CSVPTGKISGNTIYF.

The rearrangement links TRBV20-1 to TRBJ2-7, with 9 bases lining up with TRBD2. This CDR3 region has 14 residues. Germline CDR1 is DFQATT and CDR2 is SNEGSKA (reference sequence). V was clipped by 5 bases and J by 1 base; unmatched bases: 6. CDR3 region: CSAPTSGPSYEQYF. The DNA for the CDR3 is TGCAGTGCTCCGACTAGCGGTCCATCCTACGAGCAGTACTTC.

The chain recombines TRBV12-3 or TRBV12-4 with TRBJ2-1; TRBD1 aligns across 9 bases. With 8 bases clipped from V and 4 bases from J, the junction kept 9 bases outside the gene matches. The CDR3 length is 15 residues. The CDR3 sequence: CASLKGGTGYNEQFF. In nucleotides, the CDR3 is TGTGCCAGCCTAAAAGGCGGGACAGGGTACAATGAGCAGTTCTTC.

This clonotype was counted a few times. This chain links TRBV20-1 with TRBJ1-6; TRBD1 might be the D (5 bases). Trimming stripped 3 bases from V and 2 bases from J, with 8 bases between. This CDR3 comprises 14 residues. Per the germline V gene, CDR1 is DFQATT and CDR2 is SNEGSKA (reference sequence). CDR3 in amino acids: CSASEGAYNSPLHF. For the CDR3, the DNA is TGCAGTGCTAGCGAAGGGGCCTATAATTCACCCCTCCACTTT.

This clonotype was seen a handful of times. The chain couples TRBV2 to TRBJ1-1; D perhaps matches TRBD1 (5 bases). Trimming left V 7 bases short and J 0 bases short, with 18 bases between. The CDR3 is 16 amino acids. CDR1 is SNHLY and CDR2 is FYNNEI in the germline V gene. The CDR3 region is CASTLPQVNMNTEAFF. DNA for the CDR3: TGTGCCAGCACCTTGCCACAGGTCAACATGAACACTGAAGCTTTCTTT.

The J gene is TRBJ2-4, the V gene TRBV7-8, with 7 positions matching TRBD2. The CDR3 has 17 amino acids. Per the germline V gene, CDR1 is SGHVS and CDR2 is FQNEAQ. The V and J ends lost 4 bases and 4 bases, in that order; junction bases with no gene match: 13. The CDR3 DNA follows: TGTGCCAGCAGCTCGATGTCCCTCCTGGGAGGGAAAAACATTCAGTACTTC. Translating it yields CASSSMSLLGGKNIQYF.

The rearrangement links TRBV30 to TRBJ2-2; TRBD2 matches 9 bases. Germline V gives CDR1 GTSNPN, CDR2 SVGIG (reference sequence). The CDR3 runs 15 residues. V lost 3 bases, J lost 3 bases, and 5 bases stayed unmatched. For the CDR3, the DNA is TGTGCCTGGAGGCCGCGGGAGGGTCACACCGGGGAGCTGTTTTTT. It yields the protein CAWRPREGHTGELFF.

The chain recombines TRBV4-2 with TRBJ1-5; D is possibly TRBD1 (5 bases). The CDR3 contains 17 residues. Between the trimmed V and J ends, which lost 0 bases and 6 bases, there was a span of 18 bases. Germline V gene data show CDR1 as LGHNA and CDR2 as YNFKEQ. The CDR3, as DNA: TGTGCCAGCAGCCAAGACCTCCCCTGGTGGGGCTGTCAGCCCCAGCATTTT. This translates into CASSQDLPWWGCQPQHF.

This clonotype was observed a handful of times. The rearrangement joins TRBV19 to TRBJ1-5; 7 bases are a match to TRBD1. Per germline, CDR1 LNHDA and CDR2 SQIVND (reference sequence). This CDR3 comprises 15 residues. Unmatched junction bases numbered 6, after V lost 0 bases and J lost 7 bases. CDR3 sequence: CASSIDSTGRQPQHF. CDR3 DNA: TGTGCCAGTAGTATAGATTCGACAGGGAGACAGCCCCAGCATTTT. Supplemented by reference TRBV19 and TRBJ1-5, the full variable domain reads DGGITQSPKYLFRKEGQNVTLSCEQNLNHDAMYWYRQDPGQGLRLIYYSQIVNDFQKGDIAEGYSVSREKKESFPLTVTSAQKNPTAFYLCASSIDSTGRQPQHFGDGTRLSIL.

The chain recombines TRBV12-3 or TRBV12-4 with TRBJ1-3; D is perhaps TRBD1 (5 bases). The CDR3 is 18 residues long. Trimming cost V 1 base and J 0 bases, with 16 bases left between them. The CDR3, as DNA: TGTGCCAGCAGTTTAGGGCAGGGATTAATCCTCTCTGGAAACACCATATATTTT. Protein: CASSLGQGLILSGNTIYF.

The J gene is TRBJ2-1, the V gene TRBV15, with D unresolved. V was clipped by 5 bases and J by 2 bases, with 7 bases between them. The CDR3 is made up of 13 amino acids. Germline-derived CDR1 and CDR2 are LNHNV and YYDKDF (reference sequence). The CDR3 loop reads CATSRPPYNEQFF. In DNA, the CDR3 is TGTGCCACCAGCCGCCCGCCCTACAATGAGCAGTTCTTC.

This clonotype has a single count. The chain carries TRBV24-1 and TRBJ2-3; 8 positions agree with TRBD2. Germline V CDR1 and CDR2: KGHDR, SFDVKD. This CDR3 is 16 amino acids long. V gave up 3 bases and J gave up 2 bases; unmatched junction bases: 6. The chain's CDR3 is CATSDPLAGHTDTQYF. The DNA of the CDR3 is TGTGCCACCAGTGATCCCCTAGCGGGCCACACAGATACGCAGTATTTT.

V usage is TRBV20-1 and J usage is TRBJ2-1; D might be TRBD2 (6 bases). This CDR3 has 15 amino acids. The V gene lost 2 bases and the J gene lost 1 base, with 12 bases spanning the gap. The germline V gene has CDR1 DFQATT and CDR2 SNEGSKA (reference sequence). CDR3 in DNA: TGCAGTGCTAGAAGTCGTGGGGGGTCCTACAATGAGCAGTTCTTC. It codes for CSARSRGGSYNEQFF.

The J gene is TRBJ1-2, the V gene TRBV29-1; possibly TRBD1 for D (5 bases). Germline CDR1 and CDR2: SQVTM and ANQGSEA. V lost 6 bases to trimming and J lost 5 bases, with 13 bases between them. The length of the CDR3 is 12 residues. The CDR3: CSVVTDIYGYTF. The CDR3 DNA follows: TGCAGCGTCGTTACGGACATTTATGGCTACACCTTC. Full variable domain (rest looked up from reference TRBV29-1 and TRBJ1-2): SAVISQKPSRDICQRGTSLTIQCQVDSQVTMMFWYRQQPGQSLTLIATANQGSEATYESGFVIDKFPISRPNLTFSTLTVSNMSPEDSSIYLCSVVTDIYGYTFGSGTRLTVV.

This clonotype appeared many times. V usage is TRBV7-2 and J usage is TRBJ2-3, with 8 bases fitting TRBD1. Germline V lookup: CDR1 SGHTA, CDR2 FQGNSA. The ends lost 5 bases at V and 4 bases at J; junction bases unmatched: 5. The CDR3 contains 14 residues. CDR3 amino acids: CASSQDRGPDTQYF. CDR3 nucleotides: TGTGCCAGCAGCCAAGACAGGGGCCCAGATACGCAGTATTTT.

V gene TRBV7-9 combines with J gene TRBJ1-5; weak D call: TRBD1 (6 bases). This CDR3 is 16 amino acids long. V was cut by 1 base and J by 6 bases, with 16 bases left in between. Germline V gene sequence: CDR1 SEHNR, CDR2 FQNEAQ (reference sequence). In DNA, the CDR3 is TGTGCCAGCAGCTTAGTCGGCAGGGGTCGTAGTCAGCCCCAGCATTTT. Protein product: CASSLVGRGRSQPQHF.